Below are 27 T cell receptor beta chains sequenced from a single sample in a study of blood T cell repertoires in COVID-19. The protocol was immunoSEQ multiplex PCR, while the TCRdb copy is restricted to in-frame clones and leaves out a portion. The sample includes 150,000 to 200,000 clones, roughly 84% of them seen just once. The sample taken for sequencing was peripheral blood. Receptors were obtained from a woman in her sixties or seventies with COVID-19, enrolled during active disease.

V gene TRBV9 combines with J gene TRBJ2-1; weak D call: TRBD1 (6 bases). Trimming shortened V by 2 bases and J by 7 bases, and 13 bases separated the two germline ends. Germline CDR1 and CDR2: SGDLS and YYNGEE. CDR3 length equals 14 residues. This CDR3 reads CASSVDGTQNEQFF. For the CDR3, the DNA is TGTGCCAGCAGCGTCGACGGGACACAAAATGAGCAGTTCTTC.

The V and J genes are TRBV9 and TRBJ2-2, with D perhaps TRBD2 (5 bases). Trimming left V 2 bases short and J 7 bases short, with 12 bases between. In germline, CDR1 is SGDLS, CDR2 YYNGEE. This CDR3 contains 14 residues. The CDR3 sequence is CASSVGGRGGELFF. As DNA, the CDR3 is TGTGCCAGCAGCGTTGGCGGGCGTGGCGGGGAGCTGTTTTTT.

The V and J genes are TRBV6-1 and TRBJ1-5; no clear D. CDR3 length: 15 residues. V lost 3 bases and J 12 bases, leaving 21 bases between the germline ends. The germline V gene has CDR1 MNHNS and CDR2 SASEGT. In nucleotides, the CDR3 is TGTGCCAGCAGTGATCTCGAGAACTTGGGGAGGCTCCAGCATTTT. Amino acids: CASSDLENLGRLQHF.

The chain joins TRBV12-5 to TRBJ2-1; 8 bases map to TRBD1. Losses at the gene ends were 4 bases for V and 8 bases for J; bases not matched to a gene: 10. The CDR3 is made up of 15 amino acids. In germline, CDR1 is LGHNT, CDR2 FRNRAP. The CDR3 DNA follows: TGTGCTAGTGGTTCCGGGCAGGGGGCTGGGGATGAGCAGTTCTTC. It codes for CASGSGQGAGDEQFF. Using reference TRBV12-5 and TRBJ2-1 for the parts outside the CDR3, the full variable domain is DARVTQTPRHKVTEMGQEVTMRCQPILGHNTVFWYRQTMMQGLELLAYFRNRAPLDDSGMPKDRFSAEMPDATLATLKIQPSEPRDSAVYFCASGSGQGAGDEQFFGPGTRLTVL.

The chain carries TRBV14 and TRBJ2-7, with D hard to call. The CDR3 totals 15 residues. The V end lost 4 bases, the J end lost 2 bases, and 15 bases lay between the germline ends. Germline V gives CDR1 SGHDN, CDR2 FVKESK. CDR3 sequence (DNA): TGTGCCAGCAGCCTGGCACACGGAGCGCCCTACGAGCAGTACTTC. This codes for CASSLAHGAPYEQYF.

The chain combines TRBV7-3 with TRBJ2-1; unclear D gene. Trimming removed 2 bases from V and 5 bases from J, with 4 bases in between. The CDR3 length is 12 residues. Germline loops: CDR1 SGHTA, CDR2 FQGTGA. The CDR3 sequence: CASSLSNNEQFF. The CDR3, as DNA: TGTGCCAGCAGCTTATCCAACAATGAGCAGTTCTTC.

The chain has TRBV19 and TRBJ2-2; D gene uncertain. This CDR3 contains 15 residues. From germline, CDR1 is LNHDA and CDR2 SQIVND (reference sequence). V was cut by 7 bases and J by 2 bases, with 14 bases left in between. CDR3 protein: CASTLLTLNTGELFF. The CDR3 nucleotides read TGTGCCAGTACCCTCCTTACTCTTAACACCGGGGAGCTGTTTTTT.

This clone was found once. The CDR3 protein is CASSPRTPTYEQYF. The DNA of the CDR3 is TGTGCCAGCAGTCCAAGGACACCCACCTACGAGCAGTACTTC. V gene TRBV27 combines with J gene TRBJ2-7, with D tentatively TRBD1 (5 bases). Trimming took off 5 bases at V and 2 bases at J, with 13 bases between the two ends. The V gene's germline CDR1 is MNHEY and CDR2 SMNVEV (reference sequence). This CDR3 region has 14 residues.

This clone has only one observation. The chain recombines TRBV7-8 with TRBJ2-7; a possible D gene is TRBD2 (6 bases). The germline V gene has CDR1 SGHVS and CDR2 FQNEAQ. The CDR3 sequence is 14 residues long. Trimming took off 2 bases at V and 3 bases at J, with 11 bases between the two ends. The chain's CDR3 is CASSLTGLDYEQYF. The DNA of the CDR3 is TGTGCCAGCAGCTTAACGGGACTCGACTACGAGCAGTACTTC.

This chain links TRBV5-1 with TRBJ1-1, with a weak D call TRBD1 (6 bases). Germline CDR1 and CDR2: SGHRS and YFSETQ. Deletions cut 3 bases from V and 5 bases from J, with 14 bases between. The CDR3 contains 14 residues. The CDR3 is CASSSGTLRTEAFF. The CDR3 DNA is TGCGCCAGCAGCTCCGGGACACTGAGGACTGAAGCTTTCTTT. The entire variable domain, with the rest obtained from reference TRBV5-1 and TRBJ1-1, is as follows: KAGVTQTPRYLIKTRGQQVTLSCSPISGHRSVSWYQQTPGQGLQFLFEYFSETQRNKGNFPGRFSGRQFSNSRSEMNVSTLELGDSALYLCASSSGTLRTEAFFGQGTRLTVV.

This clone showed up just once. CDR3 coding DNA: TGCAGCGTAACACCGGGACAGGGCCCCTACAATGAGCAGTTCTTC. Its protein product is CSVTPGQGPYNEQFF. The genes are TRBV29-1 and TRBJ2-1; 9 bases agree with TRBD1. Germline V CDR1 and CDR2: SQVTM, ANQGSEA. Trimming at V came to 6 bases and at J to 2 bases, leaving 8 bases not matched to a gene. The CDR3 consists of 15 residues.

The rearrangement links TRBV7-2 to TRBJ1-2; D ambiguous. Per germline, CDR1 SGHTA and CDR2 FQGNSA. The CDR3 contains 14 residues. The V end lost 1 base, the J end lost 4 bases, and 10 bases lay between the germline ends. The CDR3 DNA reads TGTGCCAGCAGCTTAGAAGTCTCTAGCTATGGCTACACCTTC. It is translated as CASSLEVSSYGYTF.

This clone was seen just once. This chain links TRBV20-1 with TRBJ1-1; 7 bases are a match to TRBD1. After removal of 3 bases from V and 10 bases from J, the junction contained 5 bases not matched to a gene. CDR3 length: 11 residues. The germline V gene has CDR1 DFQATT and CDR2 SNEGSKA (reference sequence). CDR3 protein: CSASTTGAAFF. The CDR3 coding sequence is TGCAGTGCTAGTACCACAGGGGCAGCTTTCTTT.

This chain joins TRBV5-1 and TRBJ2-2; 9 bases map to TRBD1. CDR3 length: 15 residues. The germline gives CDR1 SGHRS, CDR2 YFSETQ. The J segment lost 2 bases and the V segment lost 4 bases, leaving 3 bases of the junction unmatched. The CDR3 region has the DNA TGCGCCAGCAGCCCGGACAGGGGAAACACCGGGGAGCTGTTTTTT. Amino acid sequence: CASSPDRGNTGELFF.

The chain is built from TRBV18 and TRBJ1-1, with TRBD1 identical over 11 bases. Germline lookup yields CDR1 KGHSH and CDR2 LQKENI. Trimming took 0 bases from V and 3 from J; bases not matched to a gene: 3. The CDR3 runs to 16 residues. The CDR3 nucleotides are TGTGCCAGCTCACCACCCCCGGGACAGGGGGACACTGAAGCTTTCTTT. Protein: CASSPPPGQGDTEAFF. The variable domain in full, completed from reference TRBV18 and TRBJ1-1, reads NAGVMQNPRHLVRRRGQEARLRCSPMKGHSHVYWYRQLPEEGLKFMVYLQKENIIDESGMPKERFSAEFPKEGPSILRIQQVVRGDSAAYFCASSPPPGQGDTEAFFGQGTRLTVV.

The gene calls are TRBV30 and TRBJ1-4; TRBD1 agrees at 9 bases. Per germline, CDR1 GTSNPN and CDR2 SVGIG (reference sequence). V lost 4 bases to trimming and J lost 8 bases; unmatched junction nucleotides: 5. The CDR3 is 13 amino acids. The CDR3 is CAWTPDRGEKLFF. CDR3 nucleotide sequence: TGTGCCTGGACCCCGGACAGGGGAGAAAAACTGTTTTTT.

The chain couples TRBV2 to TRBJ1-5, with 7 positions matching TRBD1. Looked up from germline, CDR1 is SNHLY and CDR2 is FYNNEI. J lost 6 bases, V lost 7 bases, and 15 bases had no gene match. The CDR3 is 16 residues long. Here the CDR3 DNA reads TGTGCCAGCAATCGGGCGGGGGGACAGACGTTTCAGCCCCAGCATTTT. This gives the protein CASNRAGGQTFQPQHF.

The genes are TRBV5-1 and TRBJ2-3; D may be TRBD2 (6 bases). The CDR3 has 15 residues. The germline V and J ends were trimmed by 3 bases and 2 bases, with 13 bases remaining between them. Germline V lookup: CDR1 SGHRS, CDR2 YFSETQ. The CDR3 reads CASSYIGEVTDTQYF. The CDR3 bases are TGCGCCAGCAGCTACATAGGGGAGGTCACAGATACGCAGTATTTT. The full variable domain, rest sourced from reference TRBV5-1 and TRBJ2-3, is KAGVTQTPRYLIKTRGQQVTLSCSPISGHRSVSWYQQTPGQGLQFLFEYFSETQRNKGNFPGRFSGRQFSNSRSEMNVSTLELGDSALYLCASSYIGEVTDTQYFGPGTRLTVL.

In its sample, this clone was seen once. The chain is built from TRBV5-6 and TRBJ1-1, with D perhaps TRBD1 (6 bases). Between the trimmed V and J ends, which lost 4 bases and 3 bases, there was a span of 19 bases. Germline-derived CDR1 and CDR2 are SGHDT and YYEEEE. The CDR3 consists of 16 residues. In nucleotides, the CDR3 is TGTGCCAGCAGCCTACTAACAGGGTGGGATGACACTGAAGCTTTCTTT. Its translation is CASSLLTGWDDTEAFF.

CDR3 bases: TGTGCTAGTGGATCCGGACTAGCGGGTTTCTACAATGAGCAGTTCTTC. Translating gives CASGSGLAGFYNEQFF. The rearrangement uses TRBV12-5 and TRBJ2-1; 11 positions agree with TRBD2. CDR1 LGHNT and CDR2 FRNRAP come from the germline V gene. V dropped 6 bases and J dropped 3; count of bases not matched to a gene: 7. The CDR3 is 16 amino acids.

V usage is TRBV5-6 and J usage is TRBJ1-2; weak D call: TRBD1 (5 bases). The germline CDR1 and CDR2 sequences are SGHDT and YYEEEE. The V and J ends lost 4 bases and 9 bases respectively, with 19 bases between them. The CDR3 sequence is 14 residues long. DNA for the CDR3: TGTGCCAGCAGCGGGAGGGGCCCAGGATGGAGCTACACCTTC. It is translated as CASSGRGPGWSYTF.

This clone appeared once. V is TRBV29-1 and J is TRBJ2-2; D may be TRBD1 (5 bases). Germline CDR1 is SQVTM and CDR2 is ANQGSEA. Trimming shortened V by 6 bases and J by 4 bases, and 15 bases separated the two germline ends. There are 14 residues in the CDR3. The CDR3 nucleotides are TGCAGCGTACCGATTCAGGGCGGCACCGGGGAGCTGTTTTTT. Translation gives CSVPIQGGTGELFF.

The chain employs TRBV20-1 and TRBJ2-3; the match to TRBD2 covers 16 bases. The CDR3 has 16 amino acids. Germline V gene sequence: CDR1 DFQATT, CDR2 SNEGSKA (reference sequence). The ends lost 3 bases at V and 5 bases at J; junction bases unmatched: 5. The CDR3, as DNA: TGCAGTGCTAGTCCCGGGACTAGCGGGAGGGGAGATACGCAGTATTTT. Protein product: CSASPGTSGRGDTQYF.

The rearrangement joins TRBV6-5 to TRBJ1-4, with 7 nucleotides matching TRBD1. Germline V gene sequence: CDR1 MNHEY, CDR2 SVGAGI. V lost 2 bases and J lost 5; bases outside the gene matches: 2. The CDR3 is 14 residues long. The CDR3 loop is CASSYRGRNEKLFF. CDR3 nucleotide sequence: TGTGCCAGCAGTTACAGGGGGCGCAATGAAAAACTGTTTTTT.

The chain uses TRBV4-2 and TRBJ1-1; the D gene is possibly TRBD1 (5 bases). The CDR3 is 13 residues long. Between the trimmed V and J ends, which lost 3 bases and 1 base, there was a span of 6 bases. CDR1 is LGHNA and CDR2 is YNFKEQ in the germline V gene. CDR3 sequence reads: CASSQTENTEAFF. CDR3 DNA: TGTGCCAGCAGCCAGACAGAGAACACTGAAGCTTTCTTT.

This clone was observed a few times. This chain's CDR3 is CASSLISQQSYTEAFF. In DNA form, the CDR3 reads TGCGCCAGCAGCTTGATTTCCCAACAGAGCTACACTGAAGCTTTCTTT. This chain links TRBV5-1 with TRBJ1-1; D unclear. The length of the CDR3 is 16 residues. Deletions cut 1 base from V and 3 bases from J, with 16 bases between. Germline assignment: CDR1 SGHRS and CDR2 YFSETQ.

Here the CDR3 reads CAISEPRGTDFGSYTF. CDR3 DNA: TGTGCCATCAGTGAGCCGAGGGGGACAGACTTCGGGAGCTACACCTTC. The genes are TRBV10-3 and TRBJ1-2; 7 bases agree with TRBD1. Germline V gene sequence: CDR1 ENHRY, CDR2 SYGVKD. The CDR3 has 16 amino acids. The J segment lost 9 bases and the V segment lost 2 bases, leaving 15 bases of the junction unmatched.